The sequence of this T cell receptor beta chain was determined in a study of T cells in Graves' hyperthyroidism and ophthalmopathy. General study points: A 13 V-J model separated ophthalmopathy from stable hyperthyroidism.

This clonotype was detected ten times or more. No antigen is known for it. Trimming shortened V by 3 bases and J by 0 bases, and 11 bases separated the two germline ends. The CDR3 is 15 amino acids. TCR beta CDR3 sequences were amplified from RNA transcripts. First-round RT-PCR of the TCR CDR3 relied on the HTBI primer set. Each CDR3 protein gets one entry after TCRdb re-called the multiplex PCR reads with MiXCR. The table lists some 350,000 distinct CDR3 sequences, about a sixth of them singletons. The V call is TRBV12-3 or TRBV12-4, the J call TRBJ1-2; D is undetermined. The sequenced material came from blood. This TCR was recovered from a woman aged 18-29 years with Graves' hyperthyroidism that later progressed to Graves' ophthalmopathy. CDR3 amino acids: CASSFPGRANYGYTF. DNA for the CDR3: TGTGCCAGCAGTTTTCCGGGGAGAGCTAACTATGGCTACACCTTC.